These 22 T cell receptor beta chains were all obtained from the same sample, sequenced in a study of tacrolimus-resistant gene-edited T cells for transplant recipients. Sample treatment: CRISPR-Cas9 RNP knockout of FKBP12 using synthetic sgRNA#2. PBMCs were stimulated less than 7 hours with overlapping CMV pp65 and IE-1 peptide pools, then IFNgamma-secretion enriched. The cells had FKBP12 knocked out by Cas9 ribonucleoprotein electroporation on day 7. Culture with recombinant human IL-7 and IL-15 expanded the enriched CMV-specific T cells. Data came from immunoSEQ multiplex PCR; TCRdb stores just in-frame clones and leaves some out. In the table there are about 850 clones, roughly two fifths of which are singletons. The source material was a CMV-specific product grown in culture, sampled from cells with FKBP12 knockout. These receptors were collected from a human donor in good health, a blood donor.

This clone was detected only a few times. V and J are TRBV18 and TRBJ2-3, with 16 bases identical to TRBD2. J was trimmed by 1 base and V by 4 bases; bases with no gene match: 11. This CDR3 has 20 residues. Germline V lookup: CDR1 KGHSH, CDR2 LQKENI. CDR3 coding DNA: TGTGCCAGCTCACTTACCGGGACTAGCGGGGGGGCCGGCCGCACAGATACGCAGTATTTT. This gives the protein CASSLTGTSGGAGRTDTQYF.

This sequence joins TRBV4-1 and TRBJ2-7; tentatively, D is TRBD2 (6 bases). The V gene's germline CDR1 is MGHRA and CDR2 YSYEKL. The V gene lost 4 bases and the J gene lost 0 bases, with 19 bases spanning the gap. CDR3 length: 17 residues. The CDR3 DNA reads TGCGCCAGCAGCCGAGGTGATTTTCGGGGGACCTCCTACGAGCAGTACTTC. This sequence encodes CASSRGDFRGTSYEQYF.

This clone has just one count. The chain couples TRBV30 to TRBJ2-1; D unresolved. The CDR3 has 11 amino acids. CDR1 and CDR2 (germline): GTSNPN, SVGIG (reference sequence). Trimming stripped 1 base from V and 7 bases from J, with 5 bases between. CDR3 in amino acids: CAWSGQNEQFF. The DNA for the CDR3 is TGTGCCTGGAGTGGACAAAATGAGCAGTTCTTC.

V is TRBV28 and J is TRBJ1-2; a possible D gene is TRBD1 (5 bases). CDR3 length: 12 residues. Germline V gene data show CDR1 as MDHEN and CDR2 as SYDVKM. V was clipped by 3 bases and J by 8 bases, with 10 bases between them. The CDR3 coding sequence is TGTGCCAGCAGTTTTTCGGGGCGGGGCTACACCTTC. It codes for CASSFSGRGYTF.

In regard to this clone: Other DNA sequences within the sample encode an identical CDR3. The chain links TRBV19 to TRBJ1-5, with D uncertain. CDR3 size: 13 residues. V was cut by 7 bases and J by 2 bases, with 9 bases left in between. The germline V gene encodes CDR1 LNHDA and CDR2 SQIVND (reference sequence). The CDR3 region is CASNFRRNQPQHF. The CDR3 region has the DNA TGTGCCAGTAATTTTCGCCGCAATCAGCCCCAGCATTTT.

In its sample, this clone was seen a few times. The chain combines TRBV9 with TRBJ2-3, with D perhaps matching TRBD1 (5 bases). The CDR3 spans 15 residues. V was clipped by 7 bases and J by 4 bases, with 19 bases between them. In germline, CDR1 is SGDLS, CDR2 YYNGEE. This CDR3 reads CASAYLDGAADTQYF. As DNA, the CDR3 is TGTGCCAGCGCCTATTTAGATGGGGCGGCAGATACGCAGTATTTT. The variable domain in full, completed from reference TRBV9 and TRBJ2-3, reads DSGVTQTPKHLITATGQRVTLRCSPRSGDLSVYWYQQSLDQGLQFLIQYYNGEERAKGNILERFSAQQFPDLHSELNLSSLELGDSALYFCASAYLDGAADTQYFGPGTRLTVL.

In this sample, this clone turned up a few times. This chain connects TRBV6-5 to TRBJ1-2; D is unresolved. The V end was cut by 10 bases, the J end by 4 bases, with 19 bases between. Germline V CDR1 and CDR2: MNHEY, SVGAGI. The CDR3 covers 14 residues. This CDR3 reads CATNQGRGSYGYTF. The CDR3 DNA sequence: TGTGCCACGAACCAAGGGAGAGGGTCCTATGGCTACACCTTC.

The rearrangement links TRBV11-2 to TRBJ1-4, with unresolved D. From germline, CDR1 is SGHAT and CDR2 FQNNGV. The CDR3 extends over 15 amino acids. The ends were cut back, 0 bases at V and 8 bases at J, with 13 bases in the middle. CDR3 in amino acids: CASSLEPSSREKLFF. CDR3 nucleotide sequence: TGTGCCAGCAGCTTAGAGCCCTCCTCAAGGGAAAAACTGTTTTTT.

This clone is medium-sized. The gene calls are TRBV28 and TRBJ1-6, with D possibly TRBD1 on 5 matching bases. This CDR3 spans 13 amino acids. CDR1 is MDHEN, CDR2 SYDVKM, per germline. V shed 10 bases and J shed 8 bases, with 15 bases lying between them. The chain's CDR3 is CATDIATHSPLHF. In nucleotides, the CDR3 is TGTGCCACGGACATCGCGACCCATTCACCCCTCCACTTT.

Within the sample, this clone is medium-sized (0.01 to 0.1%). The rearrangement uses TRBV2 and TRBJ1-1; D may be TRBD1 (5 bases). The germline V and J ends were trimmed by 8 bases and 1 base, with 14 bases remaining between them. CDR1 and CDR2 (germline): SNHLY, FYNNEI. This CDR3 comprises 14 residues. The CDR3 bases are TGTGCCAGCTCCAGGGTGTCGGCGAACACTGAAGCTTTCTTT. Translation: CASSRVSANTEAFF.

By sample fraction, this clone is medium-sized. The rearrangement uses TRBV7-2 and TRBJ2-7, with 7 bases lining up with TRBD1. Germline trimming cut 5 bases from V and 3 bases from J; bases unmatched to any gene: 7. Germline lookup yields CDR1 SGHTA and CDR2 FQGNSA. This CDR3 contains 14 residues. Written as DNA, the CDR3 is TGTGCCAGCAGCCACATAGGACAGGACTACGAGCAGTACTTC. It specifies CASSHIGQDYEQYF.

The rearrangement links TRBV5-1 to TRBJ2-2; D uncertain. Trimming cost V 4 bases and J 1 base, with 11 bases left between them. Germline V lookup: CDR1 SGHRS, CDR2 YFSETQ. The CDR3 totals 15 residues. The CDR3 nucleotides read TGCGCCAGCAGCGACATTTCCCAGAACACCGGGGAGCTGTTTTTT. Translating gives CASSDISQNTGELFF.

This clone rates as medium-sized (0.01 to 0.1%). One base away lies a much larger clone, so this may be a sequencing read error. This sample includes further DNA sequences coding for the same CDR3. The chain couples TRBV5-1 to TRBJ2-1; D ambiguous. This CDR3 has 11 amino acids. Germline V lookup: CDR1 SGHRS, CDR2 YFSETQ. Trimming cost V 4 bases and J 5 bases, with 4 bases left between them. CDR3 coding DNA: TGCGCCAGCAGCGGAGACAATGAGCAGTTCTTC. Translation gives CASSGDNEQFF.

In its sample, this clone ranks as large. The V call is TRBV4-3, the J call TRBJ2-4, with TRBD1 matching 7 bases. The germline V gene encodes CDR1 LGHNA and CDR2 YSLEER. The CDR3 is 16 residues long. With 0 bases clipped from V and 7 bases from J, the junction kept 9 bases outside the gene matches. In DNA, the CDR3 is TGCGCCAGCAGCCAAGATTCTCGACAGGGTGGGAACATTCAGTACTTC. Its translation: CASSQDSRQGGNIQYF.

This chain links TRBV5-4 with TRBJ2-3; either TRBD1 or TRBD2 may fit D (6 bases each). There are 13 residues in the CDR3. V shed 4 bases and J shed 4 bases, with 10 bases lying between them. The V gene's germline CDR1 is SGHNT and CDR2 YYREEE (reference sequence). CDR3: CASSAGEADTQYF. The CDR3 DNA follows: TGTGCCAGCAGCGCAGGGGAGGCAGATACGCAGTATTTT. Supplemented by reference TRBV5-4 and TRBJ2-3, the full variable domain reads ETGVTQSPTHLIKTRGQQVTLRCSSQSGHNTVSWYQQALGQGPQFIFQYYREEENGRGNFPPRFSGLQFPNYSSELNVNALELDDSALYLCASSAGEADTQYFGPGTRLTVL.

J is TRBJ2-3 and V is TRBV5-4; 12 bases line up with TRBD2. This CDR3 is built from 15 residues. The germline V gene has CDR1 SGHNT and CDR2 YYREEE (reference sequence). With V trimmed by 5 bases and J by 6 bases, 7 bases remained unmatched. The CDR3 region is CASRRTSGVQDTQYF. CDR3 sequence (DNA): TGTGCCAGCAGACGGACTAGCGGGGTCCAGGATACGCAGTATTTT.

CDR3 residues: CAWGPSGFGNTIYF. The CDR3 coding sequence is TGTGCCTGGGGGCCCTCAGGGTTTGGAAACACCATATATTTT. The chain carries TRBV30 and TRBJ1-3, with D tentatively TRBD1 (5 bases). With 5 bases removed from V and 3 bases from J, the gap between germline ends came to 14 bases. The CDR3 is 14 residues long. Germline lookup yields CDR1 GTSNPN and CDR2 SVGIG (reference sequence).

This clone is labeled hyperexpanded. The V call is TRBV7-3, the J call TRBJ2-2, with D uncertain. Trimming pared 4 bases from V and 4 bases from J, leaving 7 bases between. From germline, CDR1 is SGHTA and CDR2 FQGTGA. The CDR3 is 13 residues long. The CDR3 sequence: CASSYETTGELFF. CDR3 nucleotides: TGTGCCAGCAGCTATGAGACCACCGGGGAGCTGTTTTTT.

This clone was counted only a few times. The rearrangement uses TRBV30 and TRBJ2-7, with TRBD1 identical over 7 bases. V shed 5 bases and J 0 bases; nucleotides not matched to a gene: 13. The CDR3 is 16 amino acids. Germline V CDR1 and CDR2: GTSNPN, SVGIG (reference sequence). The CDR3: CAWVPLDRRSSYEQYF. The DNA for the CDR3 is TGTGCCTGGGTTCCGTTGGACAGGAGGAGCTCCTACGAGCAGTACTTC.

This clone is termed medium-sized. CDR3 residues: CASSQAKLGPRGTQYF. As DNA, the CDR3 is TGCGCCAGCAGCCAAGCCAAATTAGGACCGCGAGGGACCCAGTACTTC. The chain employs TRBV4-3 and TRBJ2-5; no firm D call. CDR1 and CDR2 from the germline V gene are LGHNA and YSLEER. Between the trimmed V and J ends, which lost 1 base and 7 bases, there was a span of 19 bases. The CDR3 has 16 amino acids.

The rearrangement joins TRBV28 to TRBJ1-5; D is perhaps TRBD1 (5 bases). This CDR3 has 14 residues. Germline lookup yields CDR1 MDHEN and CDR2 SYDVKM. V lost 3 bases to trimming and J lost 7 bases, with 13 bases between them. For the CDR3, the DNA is TGTGCCAGCAGTTTTCGACAGAATGAACAGCCCCAGCATTTT. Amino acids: CASSFRQNEQPQHF. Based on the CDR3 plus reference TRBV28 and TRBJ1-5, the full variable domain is DVKVTQSSRYLVKRTGEKVFLECVQDMDHENMFWYRQDPGLGLRLIYFSYDVKMKEKGDIPEGYSVSREKKERFSLILESASTNQTSMYLCASSFRQNEQPQHFGDGTRLSIL.

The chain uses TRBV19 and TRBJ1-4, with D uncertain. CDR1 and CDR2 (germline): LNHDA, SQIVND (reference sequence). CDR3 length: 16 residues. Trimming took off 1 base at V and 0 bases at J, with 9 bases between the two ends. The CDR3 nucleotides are TGTGCCAGTAGTATAGTAGATAGTGCAACTAATGAAAAACTGTTTTTT. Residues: CASSIVDSATNEKLFF.